The 29 T cell receptor beta chains in this list originate from one sample, sequenced in a study of cytotoxic CD8 clonotypes in ibrutinib-treated CLL. Produced via immunoSEQ multiplex PCR; TCRdb's table is partial and in-frame only. The sample includes 130,000 or so clones, roughly 77% of them seen just once. Sample: PBMCs, taken after 12 months of ibrutinib treatment. The receptors were gathered from a human donor with chronic lymphocytic leukemia.

V usage is TRBV11-3 and J usage is TRBJ2-1; perhaps TRBD2 as D (6 bases). Germline loops: CDR1 SGHNT, CDR2 YENEEA. V was clipped by 5 bases and J by 8 bases, with 19 bases between them. The CDR3 consists of 15 residues. CDR3 coding DNA: TGTGCCAGCAGCGCGGGACGGCTGGGTCGGGATGAGCAGTTCTTC. Its translation is CASSAGRLGRDEQFF.

The V and J genes are TRBV7-2 and TRBJ2-7; a weak D match, TRBD2 (6 bases). Trimming removed 6 bases from V and 0 bases from J, with 15 bases in between. Germline values: CDR1 SGHTA, CDR2 FQGNSA. The CDR3 has 15 residues. The chain's CDR3 is CASSPGTSSSYEQYF. The CDR3 region has the DNA TGTGCCAGCAGTCCGGGGACTTCCAGCTCCTACGAGCAGTACTTC.

This clone has only a few counts. The J gene is TRBJ1-3, the V gene TRBV9, with D unresolved. The CDR3 has 11 residues. Between the trimmed V and J ends, which lost 6 bases and 3 bases, there was a span of 4 bases. Germline V gives CDR1 SGDLS, CDR2 YYNGEE. The CDR3 sequence: CASIRGNTIYF. CDR3 nucleotide sequence: TGTGCCAGCATCCGTGGAAACACCATATATTTT.

The chain links TRBV6-4 to TRBJ1-2; a possible D gene is TRBD1 (6 bases). With 4 bases removed from V and 2 bases from J, the gap between germline ends came to 8 bases. In germline, CDR1 is MRHNA, CDR2 SNTAGT. The CDR3 extends over 13 amino acids. The DNA of the CDR3 is TGTGCCAGCAGTGTTGACAGGAACTATGGCTACACCTTC. Its translation: CASSVDRNYGYTF.

J is TRBJ2-7 and V is TRBV11-1; possibly TRBD1 or TRBD2 for D (5 bases each). Per germline, CDR1 SGHAT and CDR2 FQDESV (reference sequence). The CDR3 length is 15 residues. V lost 5 bases to trimming and J lost 0 bases, with 14 bases between them. Here the CDR3 DNA reads TGTGCCAGCAGCACGACATCAGGGAGCTCCTACGAGCAGTACTTC. Its protein product is CASSTTSGSSYEQYF.

The chain couples TRBV4-1 to TRBJ1-5; D possibly corresponds to TRBD1 (5 bases). The CDR3 consists of 16 residues. The V gene lost 4 bases and the J gene lost 2 bases, with 15 bases spanning the gap. The germline V gene has CDR1 MGHRA and CDR2 YSYEKL. The CDR3 bases are TGCGCCAGCAGCCTTCAGACAGTCTGGGGCAATCAGCCCCAGCATTTT. Residues: CASSLQTVWGNQPQHF.

The rearrangement uses TRBV6-5 and TRBJ2-3; 10 bases map to TRBD1. Germline V gene lookup returns CDR1 MNHEY and CDR2 SVGAGI. Trimming at V came to 6 bases and at J to 4 bases, leaving 7 bases not matched to a gene. CDR3 size: 15 residues. Here the CDR3 reads CASSPDRGPADTQYF. CDR3 DNA: TGTGCCAGCAGCCCTGACAGGGGGCCGGCAGATACGCAGTATTTT.

This chain links TRBV9 with TRBJ1-2; D uncertain. From germline, CDR1 is SGDLS and CDR2 YYNGEE. With 0 bases removed from V and 4 bases from J, the gap between germline ends came to 4 bases. The CDR3 is 12 amino acids. DNA for the CDR3: TGTGCCAGCAGCGTAGGCCTCTATGGCTACACCTTC. Protein: CASSVGLYGYTF.

V gene TRBV7-8 combines with J gene TRBJ2-7; no firm D call. Germline CDR1 SGHVS, CDR2 FQNEAQ. This CDR3 spans 13 amino acids. Between the trimmed V and J ends, which lost 1 base and 3 bases, there was a span of 7 bases. CDR3 in DNA: TGTGCCAGCAGCTTAGGGCGAGACTACGAGCAGTACTTC. Its translation is CASSLGRDYEQYF.

The CDR3 region has the DNA TGCGCCAGCAGCATAACCGGGACAGTCCCCTACGAGCAGTACTTC. Its translation is CASSITGTVPYEQYF. The rearrangement joins TRBV5-1 to TRBJ2-7; 7 positions agree with TRBD1. The V segment lost 4 bases and the J segment 2 bases; nucleotides outside the gene matches: 9. The length of the CDR3 is 15 residues. Germline CDR1 is SGHRS and CDR2 is YFSETQ.

The chain uses TRBV6-4 and TRBJ2-1; possible D gene TRBD1, 5 bases. Germline CDR1 and CDR2: MRHNA and SNTAGT. V was shortened by 0 bases and J by 15 bases, with 21 bases between the two germline ends. The CDR3 covers 15 residues. Written as DNA, the CDR3 is TGTGCCAGCAGTGACTCGGGCAGGGTAGACCGACCCAGGTTCTTC. This translates into CASSDSGRVDRPRFF.

The count of this clone is one. The V and J genes are TRBV7-9 and TRBJ1-6; 11 bases align to TRBD1. The CDR3 spans 18 residues. Trimming removed 4 bases from V and 4 bases from J; junction bases left unmatched: 9. Germline V gene data show CDR1 as SEHNR and CDR2 as FQNEAQ (reference sequence). The CDR3 is CASSSGQGATLYNSPLHF. The CDR3 DNA sequence: TGTGCCAGCAGCTCAGGACAGGGGGCAACCCTTTATAATTCACCCCTCCACTTT.

The V and J genes are TRBV2 and TRBJ2-3; D not certain. Looked up from germline, CDR1 is SNHLY and CDR2 is FYNNEI. The CDR3 loop spans 10 amino acids. Trimming left V 8 bases short and J 6 bases short, with 6 bases between. The CDR3 is CASQTDTQYF. CDR3 DNA sequence: TGTGCCAGCCAGACGGATACGCAGTATTTT.

This clone was recorded a few times. This chain links TRBV5-8 with TRBJ2-3; no firm D call. Deletions cut 1 base from V and 6 bases from J, with 6 bases between. In germline, CDR1 is SGHTS, CDR2 YDEGEE. CDR3 length: 12 residues. In nucleotides, the CDR3 is TGTGCCAGCAGCTTGATGTTTGATACGCAGTATTTT. The encoded protein is CASSLMFDTQYF.

In regard to this clone: At the DNA level, this CDR3 is encoded by other sequences in the same sample as well. CDR3 residues: CASSLSGGQPQHF. CDR3 DNA sequence: TGTGCCAGCAGCCTCTCCGGGGGCCAGCCCCAGCATTTT. The chain couples TRBV7-9 to TRBJ1-5; tentative D call: TRBD1 (6 bases). The germline gives CDR1 SEHNR, CDR2 FQNEAQ (reference sequence). Trimming took off 5 bases at V and 7 bases at J, with 12 bases between the two ends. The CDR3 contains 13 residues.

The chain combines TRBV13 with TRBJ2-1, with D possibly matching TRBD2 (5 bases). The CDR3 runs to 15 residues. Germline V gene sequence: CDR1 PRHDT, CDR2 FYEKMQ (reference sequence). The germline V and J ends were trimmed by 1 base and 4 bases, with 11 bases remaining between them. CDR3 residues: CASSLARGSYNEQFF. CDR3 sequence (DNA): TGTGCCAGCAGCTTAGCCCGGGGTTCTTACAATGAGCAGTTCTTC.

The chain combines TRBV5-6 with TRBJ2-7; 7 nucleotides match TRBD2. Trimming took 6 bases from V and 2 from J; bases not matched to a gene: 11. The CDR3 totals 15 residues. The germline CDR1 and CDR2 sequences are SGHDT and YYEEEE. CDR3 coding DNA: TGTGCCAGCAACCTTGGGTTCCGGGGGGCCTACGAGCAGTACTTC. Amino acid sequence: CASNLGFRGAYEQYF.

V gene TRBV11-3 combines with J gene TRBJ2-5; 9 nucleotides line up with TRBD2. With V trimmed by 5 bases and J by 6 bases, 7 bases remained unmatched. CDR1 is SGHNT, CDR2 YENEEA, per germline. The CDR3 extends over 14 amino acids. The CDR3 nucleotides read TGTGCCAGCAGCCGTAGCGGGAGCGGGCAGACCCAGTACTTC. Its protein is CASSRSGSGQTQYF.

This clone occurred many times. This chain links TRBV7-2 with TRBJ1-6; the D is unclear. CDR1 SGHTA and CDR2 FQGNSA come from the germline V gene. The CDR3 has 14 amino acids. Trimming stripped 1 base from V and 7 bases from J, with 8 bases between. This chain's CDR3 is CASSLVSGNSPLHF. In DNA form, the CDR3 reads TGTGCCAGCAGCTTAGTATCGGGGAATTCACCCCTCCACTTT.

This clone was detected only a few times. V gene TRBV14 combines with J gene TRBJ1-1; no clear D. Trimming cost V 4 bases and J 3 bases, with 12 bases left between them. Germline assignment: CDR1 SGHDN and CDR2 FVKESK. The length of the CDR3 is 14 residues. CDR3 DNA: TGTGCCAGCAGCCTTAGAAGGGATGACACTGAAGCTTTCTTT. It yields the protein CASSLRRDDTEAFF.

The rearrangement uses TRBV7-2 and TRBJ1-1, with 11 bases identical to TRBD1. This CDR3 has 16 amino acids. Germline loops: CDR1 SGHTA, CDR2 FQGNSA. The V gene end was trimmed by 1 base and the J gene end by 3 bases; junction bases not matched to a gene: 4. CDR3 protein: CASSLGGTGGDTEAFF. The DNA of the CDR3 is TGTGCCAGCAGCTTAGGCGGGACAGGGGGGGACACTGAAGCTTTCTTT.

V and J are TRBV7-2 and TRBJ2-1, with unresolved D. This CDR3 comprises 13 residues. Between the trimmed V and J ends, which lost 3 bases and 8 bases, there was a span of 11 bases. CDR1 is SGHTA and CDR2 is FQGNSA in the germline V gene. Here the CDR3 DNA reads TGTGCCAGCAGCTTCATCAACGACGATGAGCAGTTCTTC. Encoded protein: CASSFINDDEQFF. Complete variable domain (other parts from reference TRBV7-2 and TRBJ2-1): GAGVSQSPSNKVTEKGKDVELRCDPISGHTALYWYRQSLGQGLEFLIYFQGNSAPDKSGLPSDRFSAERTGGSVSTLTIQRTQQEDSAVYLCASSFINDDEQFFGPGTRLTVL.

This chain joins TRBV27 and TRBJ1-4, with D uncertain. The V gene's germline CDR1 is MNHEY and CDR2 SMNVEV (reference sequence). The CDR3 has 14 amino acids. V was clipped by 1 base and J by 7 bases, with 10 bases between them. The CDR3 sequence: CASSLFSGGEKLFF. In nucleotides, the CDR3 is TGTGCCAGCAGTTTATTCTCAGGAGGTGAAAAACTGTTTTTT.

The chain employs TRBV7-2 and TRBJ2-7; 13 bases match TRBD2. Trimming at V came to 7 bases and at J to 2 bases, leaving 5 bases not matched to a gene. In germline, CDR1 is SGHTA, CDR2 FQGNSA. CDR3 length: 15 amino acids. CDR3 sequence: CASKLGLAGTYEQYF. CDR3 coding DNA: TGTGCCAGCAAACTGGGACTAGCGGGAACCTACGAGCAGTACTTC.

The chain combines TRBV4-3 with TRBJ2-7, with 8 nucleotides matching TRBD1. J was trimmed by 2 bases and V by 6 bases; bases with no gene match: 9. The length of the CDR3 is 15 residues. CDR1 and CDR2 (germline): LGHNA, YSLEER. For the CDR3, the DNA is TGCGCCAGCAGACCTCCGGGACAGGAAACCTACGAGCAGTACTTC. It encodes CASRPPGQETYEQYF.

The chain carries TRBV9 and TRBJ2-1, with D unresolved. V lost 0 bases and J lost 4, with 14 bases in between. The CDR3 covers 16 residues. Germline V gene lookup returns CDR1 SGDLS and CDR2 YYNGEE. DNA for the CDR3: TGTGCCAGCAGCGTAGATTCAAGTTTCCTTTACAATGAGCAGTTCTTC. Translated, it gives CASSVDSSFLYNEQFF.

The chain links TRBV27 to TRBJ2-7, with 7 bases identical to TRBD2. V shed 6 bases, J shed 2 bases, and the junction held 7 bases outside the gene matches. The V gene's germline CDR1 is MNHEY and CDR2 SMNVEV (reference sequence). The CDR3 has 14 residues. The CDR3 sequence is CASSLRGLAYEQYF. CDR3 bases: TGTGCCAGCAGCTTACGCGGACTAGCCTACGAGCAGTACTTC.

The chain joins TRBV18 to TRBJ2-5, with 7 bases that match TRBD1. The CDR3 runs to 15 residues. J gave up 1 base and V 3 bases, and 5 bases lay outside the gene matches. CDR1 is KGHSH, CDR2 LQKENI, per germline. The CDR3 protein is CASSPPGTAQETQYF. The CDR3 DNA reads TGTGCCAGCTCACCCCCCGGGACAGCCCAAGAGACCCAGTACTTC. The variable domain in full, with the rest retrieved from reference TRBV18 and TRBJ2-5, is NAGVMQNPRHLVRRRGQEARLRCSPMKGHSHVYWYRQLPEEGLKFMVYLQKENIIDESGMPKERFSAEFPKEGPSILRIQQVVRGDSAAYFCASSPPGTAQETQYFGPGTRLLVL.

This clone appeared a few times. V is TRBV5-6 and J is TRBJ1-2; D might be TRBD1 (6 bases). This CDR3 has 14 amino acids. The germline CDR1 and CDR2 sequences are SGHDT and YYEEEE. Trimming pared 0 bases from V and 0 bases from J, leaving 6 bases between. CDR3 nucleotide sequence: TGTGCCAGCAGCTTGGACAGGGCTAACTATGGCTACACCTTC. This gives the protein CASSLDRANYGYTF.